This T cell receptor (beta chain) appears in the sequencing data of a study of T cells of healthy individuals. V lost 6 bases, J lost 6 bases, and 15 bases lay in between. This CDR3 contains 13 residues. Germline-derived CDR1 and CDR2 are PRHDT and FYEKMQ (reference sequence). This clonotype was picked up many times. TCRdb passed the 5' RACE reads through MiXCR, listing each CDR3 protein once. Here the sample spans approximately 89,000 distinct CDR3 sequences, about 5% being singletons. The receptor's source is a female donor in good health. V usage is TRBV13 and J usage is TRBJ2-7; possible D gene TRBD2, 7 bases. CDR3 loop: CASSEGEGLEQYF. CDR3 DNA sequence: TGTGCCAGCAGTGAGGGGGAGGGCCTCGAGCAGTACTTC.